Detailed here is one T cell receptor (beta chain). Antigen: not known. Germline V gene data show CDR1 as MNHEY and CDR2 as SVGEGT. The CDR3 spans 14 residues. With 2 bases removed from V and 2 bases from J, the gap between germline ends came to 7 bases. TCRdb reanalysed the reads using MiXCR and keeps one entry per CDR3 protein. This sample has about 830,000 distinct CDR3 sequences; 32% occur once, and the top ten carry around 12%. This sample is drawn from a study of T cell repertoires in cytomegalovirus infection. This chain connects TRBV6-2 or TRBV6-3 to TRBJ2-1; D is perhaps TRBD2 (6 bases). The source material was cultured CD8+ T cells from PBMCs, sampled from culture after CMV antigen stimulation. This TCR derives from a human donor in good health (CMV status not recorded). Some clones in this sample may be carry-over from other donors' samples. CDR3 residues: CASSYGTPYNEQFF. CDR3 DNA: TGTGCCAGCAGTTACGGGACTCCCTACAATGAGCAGTTCTTC.